The entry below gives a single TCR beta chain sequence along with its context. V was pared by 1 base and J by 1 base, with 11 bases between. Germline V gene lookup returns CDR1 MDHEN and CDR2 SYDVKM. The CDR3 runs to 15 residues. This specimen belongs to a study of blood T cell repertoires in COVID-19. Clones were read by immunoSEQ multiplex PCR, and TCRdb kept only the in-frame ones, dropping some. This sample has approximately 160,000 clones, with around four fifths found just once. V gene TRBV28 combines with J gene TRBJ2-7; D remains unclear. Sequenced sample: peripheral blood. The sequence was collected from a middle-aged man who had recovered from COVID-19. CDR3 protein: CASSLFQVRSYEQYF. For the CDR3, the DNA is TGTGCCAGCAGTTTATTTCAGGTTAGGTCCTACGAGCAGTACTTC.